Included here is one T cell receptor (beta chain) sequence, with context. This entry comes from a study of human T cells and chemical hapten exposure. Documented time point: patch test 1, 2 weeks after DPC sensitization. Documented treatment: therapeutic diphenylcyclopropenone sensitization with weekly scalp DPC. Each donor was an alopecia patient between 18 and 70 years of age who qualified for DPC. This CDR3 spans 14 amino acids. CDR1 and CDR2 from the germline V gene are SNHLY and FYNNEI. The V end was cut by 5 bases, the J end by 2 bases, with 10 bases between. For the library, individual cDNA molecules each received unique molecular identifiers. MiXCR, applied by TCRdb to the RACE reads, yields one record per CDR3 protein. The sample consists of about 120,000 distinct CDR3 sequences, roughly 13% of them appearing once.

This material consisted of whole blood, taken in connection with sensitization to the hapten diphenylcyclopropenone (DPC). This rearrangement joins TRBV2 to TRBJ2-1, with D tentatively TRBD2 (5 bases). This sequence originates from a man younger than 30 with alopecia areata. Some clones in this sample may be carry-over from other donors' samples. CDR3 DNA sequence: TGTGCCAGCAGTCCTAGCTTTCCCTACAATGAGCAGTTCTTC. Protein: CASSPSFPYNEQFF.